Listed here are 28 T cell receptor beta chains from one sample, sequenced in a study of blood T cell repertoires in COVID-19. Using immunoSEQ multiplex PCR, the repertoire was profiled, and TCRdb retains in-frame clones only, with some absent. Of about 190,000 clones detected, approximately 88% appear once; the ten largest clones hold roughly 3.2%. Sample: PBMCs or T cells enriched from blood (not recorded which). These receptors were collected from a young woman who had recovered from COVID-19.

The V gene is TRBV11-2, the J gene TRBJ2-7, with D possibly TRBD2 on 6 matching bases. In germline, CDR1 is SGHAT, CDR2 FQNNGV. With 0 bases removed from V and 6 bases from J, the gap between germline ends came to 9 bases. The CDR3 length is 13 residues. As DNA, the CDR3 is TGTGCCAGCAGCTTAGATCGGGGGAGCGAGCAGTACTTC. Protein product: CASSLDRGSEQYF.

The count of this clone is one. The chain carries TRBV28 and TRBJ2-1, with 10 positions matching TRBD2. With 6 bases clipped from V and 9 bases from J, the junction kept 11 bases outside the gene matches. The CDR3 runs 15 residues. The V gene's germline CDR1 is MDHEN and CDR2 SYDVKM. The CDR3 loop is CASRVPGLAQGEQFF. The CDR3 region has the DNA TGTGCCAGCAGGGTACCGGGACTAGCGCAAGGTGAGCAGTTCTTC.

This sequence joins TRBV9 and TRBJ1-3; the D is unclear. The CDR3 loop spans 15 amino acids. V was shortened by 3 bases and J by 0 bases, with 10 bases between the two germline ends. Germline CDR1 SGDLS, CDR2 YYNGEE. The chain's CDR3 is CASSGDSASGNTIYF. CDR3 nucleotide sequence: TGTGCCAGCAGCGGCGACTCCGCCTCTGGAAACACCATATATTTT.

The V gene is TRBV27, the J gene TRBJ2-1; 10 bases fit TRBD1. This CDR3 comprises 15 residues. CDR1 MNHEY and CDR2 SMNVEV come from the germline V gene (reference sequence). The ends lost 5 bases at V and 6 bases at J; junction bases unmatched: 7. The CDR3 loop reads CASSIDRGRSNEQFF. The CDR3 DNA is TGTGCCAGCAGTATCGACAGGGGGCGCAGCAATGAGCAGTTCTTC.

This chain links TRBV9 with TRBJ2-3, with 9 bases identical to TRBD2. The junction had 3 bases not matched to a gene; V was cut back by 4 bases and J by 0 bases. Germline CDR1 and CDR2: SGDLS and YYNGEE. CDR3 length: 15 residues. The DNA of the CDR3 is TGTGCCAGCAGCCGGAGCGGGGGGAGCACAGATACGCAGTATTTT. Translating it yields CASSRSGGSTDTQYF.

This chain links TRBV12-5 with TRBJ2-2; D uncertain. Trimming took off 2 bases at V and 6 bases at J, with 7 bases between the two ends. This CDR3 is 13 amino acids long. Germline V gene sequence: CDR1 LGHNT, CDR2 FRNRAP. DNA of the CDR3: TGTGCTAGTGGTTTGAACTATGCCGGGGAGCTGTTTTTT. Residues: CASGLNYAGELFF.

The rearrangement joins TRBV18 to TRBJ2-1; maybe TRBD2 (6 bases). Germline lookup yields CDR1 KGHSH and CDR2 LQKENI. Trimming left V 2 bases short and J 0 bases short, with 14 bases between. This CDR3 region has 17 residues. CDR3 amino acids: CASSPFGGFSSYNEQFF. CDR3 sequence (DNA): TGTGCCAGCTCACCATTCGGGGGTTTTAGCTCCTACAATGAGCAGTTCTTC.

The CDR3 coding sequence is TGTGCCAGCGGCCGAGAAAAACTGTTTTTT. Translated: CASGREKLFF. The V and J genes are TRBV28 and TRBJ1-4; no reliable D call. CDR1 and CDR2 from the germline V gene are MDHEN and SYDVKM. The V gene lost 8 bases and the J gene lost 8 bases, with 6 bases spanning the gap. This CDR3 is 10 amino acids long.

V gene TRBV6-5 combines with J gene TRBJ1-6, with no clear D. The germline CDR1 and CDR2 sequences are MNHEY and SVGAGI. The CDR3 has 12 amino acids. V gave up 0 bases and J gave up 8 bases, with 2 bases separating them. CDR3 DNA sequence: TGTGCCAGCAGTTACTCCGATTCACCCCTCCACTTT. Its protein product is CASSYSDSPLHF.

The J gene is TRBJ2-1, the V gene TRBV11-3, with 12 bases lining up with TRBD2. This CDR3 contains 16 residues. V dropped 5 bases and J dropped 4; count of bases not matched to a gene: 6. Germline V gives CDR1 SGHNT, CDR2 YENEEA. This CDR3 reads CASSPPGTSGYNEQFF. DNA of the CDR3: TGTGCCAGCAGCCCCCCCGGGACTAGCGGGTACAATGAGCAGTTCTTC.

V is TRBV4-1 and J is TRBJ2-5; D possibly corresponds to TRBD2 (6 bases). Germline lookup yields CDR1 MGHRA and CDR2 YSYEKL. The V gene lost 1 base and the J gene lost 3 bases, with 15 bases spanning the gap. CDR3 length: 16 residues. In DNA, the CDR3 is TGCGCCAGCAGCCAAGGTATGGGACTGGGTGAAGAGACCCAGTACTTC. Its translation: CASSQGMGLGEETQYF.

CDR3 in amino acids: CASSPSMGLHYGYTF. CDR3 nucleotide sequence: TGTGCCAGCAGCCCTTCCATGGGGCTTCACTATGGCTACACCTTC. The rearrangement links TRBV9 to TRBJ1-2, with a weak D call TRBD1 (5 bases). Germline V gene lookup returns CDR1 SGDLS and CDR2 YYNGEE. Trimming removed 4 bases at V and 3 bases at J, with 16 bases between. This CDR3 is 15 amino acids long.

This clone has a single count. The CDR3 DNA sequence: TGCGCCAGCAGCCCGACCCGGGACAGGGGGCATGGCTACACCTTC. This gives the protein CASSPTRDRGHGYTF. This sequence joins TRBV5-1 and TRBJ1-2; 12 bases agree with TRBD1. This CDR3 comprises 15 residues. Germline V gene sequence: CDR1 SGHRS, CDR2 YFSETQ. Trimming removed 4 bases from V and 6 bases from J; junction bases left unmatched: 7.

This clone was seen repeatedly, ten times or more. Other DNA sequences within the sample encode an identical CDR3. J is TRBJ2-1 and V is TRBV28; a possible D gene is TRBD2 (6 bases). Looked up from germline, CDR1 is MDHEN and CDR2 is SYDVKM. This CDR3 contains 14 residues. Trimming removed 7 bases at V and 3 bases at J, with 13 bases between. CDR3 nucleotide sequence: TGTGCCAGCATGGGGGGACTCCTCTACAATGAGCAGTTCTTC. Protein sequence: CASMGGLLYNEQFF.

This clone was seen once. The V gene is TRBV11-2, the J gene TRBJ2-5, with 8 bases lining up with TRBD2. This CDR3 has 15 amino acids. The V gene end was trimmed by 5 bases and the J gene end by 4 bases; junction bases not matched to a gene: 9. Germline V lookup: CDR1 SGHAT, CDR2 FQNNGV. CDR3 nucleotides: TGTGCCAGCAGCCTCCGAAGCGGGAGTAGAGAGACCCAGTACTTC. This codes for CASSLRSGSRETQYF.

This chain links TRBV28 with TRBJ2-3, with 13 bases that match TRBD2. The ends lost 8 bases at V and 4 bases at J; junction bases unmatched: 12. Germline CDR1 reads MDHEN; CDR2 reads SYDVKM. The CDR3 consists of 17 residues. Here the CDR3 reads CASLGTSGAGWADTQYF. The CDR3 DNA sequence: TGTGCCAGCCTAGGGACTAGCGGGGCGGGATGGGCAGATACGCAGTATTTT. The whole variable domain, remainder taken from reference TRBV28 and TRBJ2-3, is DVKVTQSSRYLVKRTGEKVFLECVQDMDHENMFWYRQDPGLGLRLIYFSYDVKMKEKGDIPEGYSVSREKKERFSLILESASTNQTSMYLCASLGTSGAGWADTQYFGPGTRLTVL.

The gene calls are TRBV19 and TRBJ1-5, with TRBD1 matching 10 bases. With 6 bases clipped from V and 0 bases from J, the junction kept 17 bases outside the gene matches. CDR1 is LNHDA and CDR2 is SQIVND in the germline V gene (reference sequence). This CDR3 contains 20 residues. The chain's CDR3 is CASRKQTGTGDFYSNQPQHF. CDR3 DNA sequence: TGTGCCAGTAGGAAGCAGACGGGGACAGGGGACTTCTATAGCAATCAGCCCCAGCATTTT.

The chain couples TRBV5-1 to TRBJ2-1; 8 bases are shared with TRBD1. CDR1 is SGHRS and CDR2 is YFSETQ in the germline V gene. Trimming took 4 bases from V and 3 from J; bases not matched to a gene: 3. There are 14 residues in the CDR3. CDR3 sequence reads: CASSKTGDYNEQFF. The CDR3 coding sequence is TGCGCCAGCAGCAAGACAGGGGACTACAATGAGCAGTTCTTC.

This clone appeared a single time. The chain has TRBV5-1 and TRBJ2-3; TRBD1 matches at 9 bases. Germline CDR1 SGHRS, CDR2 YFSETQ. J was trimmed by 5 bases and V by 0 bases; bases with no gene match: 7. The CDR3 length is 16 residues. CDR3 residues: CASSLVTGGAEDTQYF. CDR3 DNA: TGCGCCAGCAGCTTGGTGACAGGGGGTGCCGAAGATACGCAGTATTTT.

The chain joins TRBV6-5 to TRBJ1-5; no firm D call. V lost 4 bases and J lost 5, with 9 bases in between. The CDR3 is 13 amino acids. The V gene's germline CDR1 is MNHEY and CDR2 SVGAGI. In DNA, the CDR3 is TGTGCCAGCAGTTTCACTCAGGATCAGCCCCAGCATTTT. It is translated as CASSFTQDQPQHF.

The rearrangement joins TRBV6-6 to TRBJ1-1, with D possibly matching TRBD1 (6 bases). With 7 bases removed from V and 7 bases from J, the gap between germline ends came to 19 bases. There are 14 residues in the CDR3. Germline V lookup: CDR1 MNHNY, CDR2 SVGAGI (reference sequence). The CDR3 nucleotides are TGTGCCAGCACTGTTAGGGAAGGGGGGGATGAAGCTTTCTTT. Translating gives CASTVREGGDEAFF.

The chain recombines TRBV5-1 with TRBJ1-3; 8 bases line up with TRBD1. J lost 0 bases, V lost 0 bases, and 8 bases had no gene match. CDR3 length equals 18 residues. Per the germline V gene, CDR1 is SGHRS and CDR2 is YFSETQ. CDR3 nucleotide sequence: TGCGCCAGCAGCTTGGGATTCGACAGGGGATTCTCTGGAAACACCATATATTTT. This encodes CASSLGFDRGFSGNTIYF.

This clone appeared once. V and J are TRBV5-1 and TRBJ2-2; a weak D match, TRBD1 (6 bases). The CDR3 length is 16 residues. CDR1 SGHRS and CDR2 YFSETQ come from the germline V gene. V gave up 1 base and J gave up 6 bases, with 16 bases separating them. The CDR3 DNA is TGCGCCAGCAGCTTGCTTCCCGGGACATCATCCGGGGAGCTGTTTTTT. It yields the protein CASSLLPGTSSGELFF. Supplemented by reference TRBV5-1 and TRBJ2-2, the full variable domain reads KAGVTQTPRYLIKTRGQQVTLSCSPISGHRSVSWYQQTPGQGLQFLFEYFSETQRNKGNFPGRFSGRQFSNSRSEMNVSTLELGDSALYLCASSLLPGTSSGELFFGEGSRLTVL.

This rearrangement joins TRBV6-5 to TRBJ1-3, with a tentative D call TRBD1 (6 bases). The CDR3 sequence is 13 residues long. Trimming removed 7 bases at V and 5 bases at J, with 12 bases between. The V gene's germline CDR1 is MNHEY and CDR2 SVGAGI. The DNA of the CDR3 is TGTGCCAGCACCAACAGGGTCAGAAACACCATATATTTT. This gives the protein CASTNRVRNTIYF.

This clone has just one count. This chain links TRBV1 with TRBJ1-6; TRBD1 is the table's D call and was not checked against the DNA. TRBV1 is assigned pseudogene status. The CDR3 is 17 amino acids. The CDR3 here is CTSSQVGQRKVNSPLHF. CDR3 DNA: TGCACCAGCAGCCAAGTAGGACAACGAAAAGTCAATTCACCCCTCCACTTT.

This clone was picked up one time. The genes are TRBV18 and TRBJ2-4; 8 nucleotides align to TRBD1. The CDR3 runs 15 residues. V was clipped by 2 bases and J by 7 bases; unmatched bases: 7. Germline CDR1 is KGHSH and CDR2 is LQKENI. The CDR3: CASSPSTGQGNIQYF. The CDR3 coding sequence is TGTGCCAGCTCACCATCGACAGGACAGGGCAACATTCAGTACTTC.

The chain combines TRBV10-1 with TRBJ2-3, with D tentatively TRBD1 (6 bases). The V and J ends lost 3 bases and 2 bases respectively, with 27 bases between them. The CDR3 length is 20 residues. Germline values: CDR1 WNHNN, CDR2 SYGVQD (reference sequence). The CDR3 sequence is CASSESGWGPHQYNTDTQYF. For the CDR3, the DNA is TGCGCCAGCAGTGAATCGGGCTGGGGGCCCCACCAATACAACACAGATACGCAGTATTTT.

V is TRBV19 and J is TRBJ2-1; TRBD1 is a possible D gene (6 bases). Germline-derived CDR1 and CDR2 are LNHDA and SQIVND (reference sequence). The CDR3 runs to 13 residues. The V and J ends lost 7 bases and 10 bases respectively, with 17 bases between them. The CDR3 spells CASTTTGSREQFF. The CDR3 DNA sequence: TGTGCCAGTACGACTACAGGGTCCCGAGAGCAGTTCTTC. The full variable domain, with the rest looked up from reference TRBV19 and TRBJ2-1, is DGGITQSPKYLFRKEGQNVTLSCEQNLNHDAMYWYRQDPGQGLRLIYYSQIVNDFQKGDIAEGYSVSREKKESFPLTVTSAQKNPTAFYLCASTTTGSREQFFGPGTRLTVL.